A single sample gave rise to the 18 T cell receptor beta chains below, sequenced in a study of spatial heterogeneity in lung cancer. Time point: sample taken at primary tumor resection. The authors sequenced whole RNA from tumor, nontumor lung or frozen PBMC without sorting. MiXCR, applied by TCRdb to the 5' RACE reads, yields one record per CDR3 protein. Counted here are 60,000 to 90,000 distinct CDR3 sequences, roughly 14% occurring once; the ten biggest clones make up under 7.5%. This sample comprised PBMCs, obtained at surgery. The receptors were gathered from a male donor with early-stage non-small cell lung cancer.

Written as DNA, the CDR3 is TGTGCCAGCAGCCCGGCCGGGAGAAACTACAATGAGCAGTTCTTC. Protein: CASSPAGRNYNEQFF. The chain uses TRBV11-1 and TRBJ2-1, with D maybe TRBD2 (6 bases). In germline, CDR1 is SGHAT, CDR2 FQDESV (reference sequence). CDR3 length equals 15 residues. With 5 bases removed from V and 3 bases from J, the gap between germline ends came to 14 bases. The full variable domain, rest sourced from reference TRBV11-1 and TRBJ2-1, is EAEVAQSPRYKITEKSQAVAFWCDPISGHATLYWYRQILGQGPELLVQFQDESVVDDSQLPKDRFSAERLKGVDSTLKIQPAELGDSAMYLCASSPAGRNYNEQFFGPGTRLTVL.

This chain joins TRBV15 and TRBJ2-1; D unresolved. CDR3 length: 12 residues. The V and J ends lost 4 bases and 8 bases respectively, with 9 bases between them. Germline V CDR1 and CDR2: LNHNV, YYDKDF (reference sequence). CDR3 DNA: TGTGCCACCAGCACGCGAGTCGATGAGCAGTTCTTC. The encoded protein is CATSTRVDEQFF. Looking up the rest from reference TRBV15 and TRBJ2-1 gives the full variable domain: DAMVIQNPRYQVTQFGKPVTLSCSQTLNHNVMYWYQQKSSQAPKLLFHYYDKDFNNEADTPDNFQSRRPNTSFCFLDIRSPGLGDTAMYLCATSTRVDEQFFGPGTRLTVL.

This chain uses TRBV20-1 with TRBJ2-1; 10 bases match TRBD2. This CDR3 has 15 amino acids. Looked up from germline, CDR1 is DFQATT and CDR2 is SNEGSKA (reference sequence). The ends lost 1 base at V and 7 bases at J; junction bases unmatched: 7. The DNA for the CDR3 is TGCAGTGCTAGAGGGGTAGCGGGAGGTGTAAATGAGCAGTTCTTC. Protein product: CSARGVAGGVNEQFF.

The chain carries TRBV19 and TRBJ1-2; 12 bases are a match to TRBD1. V was pared by 5 bases and J by 4 bases, with 8 bases of the junction left unmatched. Germline values: CDR1 LNHDA, CDR2 SQIVND (reference sequence). CDR3 size: 16 residues. CDR3 amino acids: CASSRDRGPRGYGYTF. CDR3 nucleotide sequence: TGTGCCAGTAGTCGGGACAGGGGGCCGAGGGGCTATGGCTACACCTTC.

This clonotype was recorded a few times. V usage is TRBV20-1 and J usage is TRBJ1-4, with D possibly matching TRBD1 (6 bases). This CDR3 comprises 14 residues. The V end was cut by 6 bases, the J end by 2 bases, with 13 bases between. Germline CDR1 DFQATT, CDR2 SNEGSKA (reference sequence). The CDR3 DNA reads TGCAGTGCAGTCCTGACAGGCACTAATGAAAAACTGTTTTTT. Protein product: CSAVLTGTNEKLFF.

This clonotype was counted ten times or more. This sequence joins TRBV6-6 and TRBJ2-3; D is unclear. Germline V gene lookup returns CDR1 MNHNY and CDR2 SVGAGI (reference sequence). Trimming pared 6 bases from V and 0 bases from J, leaving 13 bases between. This CDR3 is built from 15 residues. The CDR3 sequence is CASSRLPSSTDTQYF. The CDR3, as DNA: TGTGCCAGCAGCCGCCTACCTTCTAGCACAGATACGCAGTATTTT.

This clonotype was counted between two and nine times. CDR3 coding DNA: TGTGCCACCAGTGATTGGAAACTAGTTTGGCAATCCTACGAGCAGTACTTC. Translation: CATSDWKLVWQSYEQYF. The V call is TRBV24-1, the J call TRBJ2-7; TRBD2 is a possible D gene (5 bases). V lost 2 bases and J 1 base, leaving 17 bases between the germline ends. The CDR3 consists of 17 residues. Germline V gives CDR1 KGHDR, CDR2 SFDVKD.

This clonotype was counted between two and nine times. The chain joins TRBV18 to TRBJ1-2; no firm D call. The CDR3 is 13 residues long. With 1 base removed from V and 3 bases from J, the gap between germline ends came to 6 bases. CDR1 and CDR2 from the germline V gene are KGHSH and LQKENI. The DNA of the CDR3 is TGTGCCAGCTCACCACGGCAGGACTATGGCTACACCTTC. It yields the protein CASSPRQDYGYTF.

This clonotype occurred many times. The chain combines TRBV7-2 with TRBJ2-3; D remains ambiguous. The V end lost 5 bases, the J end lost 1 base, and 1 base lay between the germline ends. This CDR3 is built from 11 residues. CDR1 SGHTA and CDR2 FQGNSA come from the germline V gene. The CDR3 here is CASSRTDTQYF. CDR3 DNA sequence: TGTGCCAGCAGCCGCACAGATACGCAGTATTTT.

This clonotype was seen many times. The V gene is TRBV5-1, the J gene TRBJ1-5; a possible D gene is TRBD1 (6 bases). CDR1 and CDR2 (germline): SGHRS, YFSETQ. The CDR3 consists of 13 residues. Trimming removed 1 base from V and 6 bases from J, with 8 bases in between. In DNA, the CDR3 is TGCGCCAGCAGCTTGACAGGGTTTCAGCCCCAGCATTTT. It codes for CASSLTGFQPQHF.

The V and J genes are TRBV9 and TRBJ1-1; perhaps TRBD1 as D (6 bases). This CDR3 region has 15 residues. Germline V CDR1 and CDR2: SGDLS, YYNGEE. Trimming shortened V by 4 bases and J by 4 bases, and 17 bases separated the two germline ends. CDR3 DNA: TGTGCCAGCAGCCTCTCCGGGGGCTTAGGCACTGAAGCTTTCTTT. This gives the protein CASSLSGGLGTEAFF.

The V gene is TRBV20-1, the J gene TRBJ2-3, with D possibly being TRBD2 (5 bases). The V end was cut by 1 base, the J end by 2 bases, with 10 bases between. Germline V CDR1 and CDR2: DFQATT, SNEGSKA (reference sequence). This CDR3 has 14 amino acids. The CDR3 reads CSARVATSTDTQYF. CDR3 DNA: TGCAGTGCTAGAGTAGCGACTTCCACAGATACGCAGTATTTT.

This clonotype was seen at least ten times. The J gene is TRBJ2-1, the V gene TRBV20-1; the D gene is possibly TRBD2 (5 bases). This CDR3 has 13 amino acids. Germline assignment: CDR1 DFQATT and CDR2 SNEGSKA (reference sequence). The germline V and J ends were trimmed by 8 bases and 3 bases, with 14 bases remaining between them. The CDR3 reads CSSSGSGYNEQFF. The CDR3 nucleotides read TGCAGTAGTTCTGGAAGCGGCTACAATGAGCAGTTCTTC.

This sequence joins TRBV12-3 or TRBV12-4 and TRBJ1-1; TRBD1 matches at 7 bases. V shed 7 bases, J shed 0 bases, and the junction held 8 bases outside the gene matches. This CDR3 is built from 15 residues. DNA of the CDR3: TGTGCCAGCACTATTCGACAGGGTATGAACACTGAAGCTTTCTTT. Its protein product is CASTIRQGMNTEAFF.

This clonotype was recorded a few times. The CDR3 spells CASSPLTGLEQYF. The CDR3, as DNA: TGTGCCAGCAGCCCGCTGACAGGCCTAGAGCAGTACTTC. J is TRBJ2-7 and V is TRBV9; D may be TRBD1 (6 bases). The CDR3 runs to 13 residues. Germline assignment: CDR1 SGDLS and CDR2 YYNGEE. Trimming cost V 4 bases and J 7 bases, with 15 bases left between them.

The rearrangement links TRBV7-9 to TRBJ2-4, with 7 bases lining up with TRBD1. The CDR3 consists of 14 residues. Germline assignment: CDR1 SEHNR and CDR2 FQNEAQ (reference sequence). The ends lost 5 bases at V and 6 bases at J; junction bases unmatched: 7. In nucleotides, the CDR3 is TGTGCCAGCAGCACCGACAGGGAAGGAAACATTCAGTACTTC. This encodes CASSTDREGNIQYF.

This clonotype was recorded at least ten times. V gene TRBV5-6 combines with J gene TRBJ1-5, with D unclear. V shed 0 bases and J shed 2 bases, with 9 bases lying between them. The germline gives CDR1 SGHDT, CDR2 YYEEEE. The CDR3 runs 15 residues. For the CDR3, the DNA is TGTGCCAGCAGCTTGGGGGCGCAGGGCAATCAGCCCCAGCATTTT. Protein sequence: CASSLGAQGNQPQHF.

The V and J genes are TRBV28 and TRBJ1-1; D uncertain. V gave up 2 bases and J gave up 2 bases, with 6 bases separating them. This CDR3 contains 13 residues. The germline CDR1 and CDR2 sequences are MDHEN and SYDVKM. The CDR3 nucleotides read TGTGCCAGCAGTTTAGCACACAACACTGAAGCTTTCTTT. It translates to CASSLAHNTEAFF.